This TCR beta chain came from a study of blood T cells in healthy people across ages (dated by TCRdb to the mid-2010s). Notes on the research overall: In model experiments, template switching captured about one uniquely barcoded TCR beta cDNA molecule for every two T cells. Using the same blood draw, the study looked at two additional independent replicas of 1 million unique cDNA reads for two donors, one aged 18 to 30 and the other aged 80 or older. The study measured age-related changes in TCR beta repertoire diversity using deep sequencing normalized with unique cDNA molecular identifiers. Donors were grouped into four age groups: young (average about 15 years), middle-aged (roughly 37), aged (around 56) and long-lived (just over 80). What the study reported, not specific to this receptor: Observed TCR beta diversity correlated strongly with the percentage of naive T cells measured by flow cytometry. As age increased, observed TCR beta diversity per million T cells dropped in a roughly linear way, and a significant reduction was already evident by age about 36. Total diversity estimates from one million sequenced T cells were considered lower bounds and underestimates. The long-lived group showed more naive CD4+ T cells, fewer expanded clones and increased TCR diversity than the aged group, suggesting age selection. Conclusive comparison of naive and antigen-experienced compartments was prevented by the profiling of bulk unsorted PBMCs. Donor CMV infection status was unknown, potentially confounding age-related changes in expanded clonotypes.

The method was 5' RACE. These reads were obtained on an Illumina HiSeq 2500. A second 7 to 11 cycle PCR used a sample-barcoded 5' primer and a J-beta primer mix. A template-switch 5' adaptor carrying 12 random nucleotides introduced a unique molecular identifier onto each TCR beta cDNA molecule. Each sample yielded at least 2.5 million CDR3-containing paired-end reads. All of the RNA was converted into first-strand cDNA using the Mint cDNA synthesis kit, with a TRBC-specific oligonucleotide serving as the primer. After uracil-DNA glycosylase treatment, a first 18-cycle PCR used universal primers M1SS and BC2_uni_R on all cDNA. On the study's bioinformatics: For normalization, 1 million high-quality reads, each with a distinct molecular identifier, were randomly selected from each sample. Reads sharing molecular identifiers were discarded rather than binned into consensus sequences. MiTCR, set to a Q25 quality threshold and the strictest error-elimination algorithm, was used for CDR3 identification, clonotype clustering and error correction. A nonparametric unseen species model using Euler transformation provided a lower-bound estimate of total TCR beta diversity. TCRdb applied fastp at Q25 and MiXCR to the public reads, then kept only in-frame beta chains. Every entry covers one CDR3 protein and lists the most common genes and DNA from its rows. The V and J calls, along with clone size, are taken from TCRdb and not from the paper's own processing. Present in this sample are roughly 560,000 distinct CDR3 sequences, about 25% of which were seen just once. The ten largest clones take up less than 9% of the sample.

The donors were roughly 40 Caucasian individuals from Russia, aged roughly 6 to 90 years, who were systemically healthy. Each donor gave ten milliliters of peripheral blood, collected into EDTA-treated Vacutainer tubes. Ficoll-Paque density-gradient centrifugation was used to isolate PBMCs, with at least 7 million per sample. Total RNA, at least 6 micrograms per sample, was extracted from PBMCs with Trizol reagent. For every donor, flow cytometry on a PBMC aliquot measured the percentage of naive CD45RAhigh/CD27high T cells. This clonotype was detected a few times. The antigen this receptor binds is unknown. No base-level quality is on record; no much larger clone is a single base apart. The data also belong to a second study, concerning T cells of mothers and their children. The second source states: The donors were nine systemically healthy Caucasian individuals, made up of three mothers and their six children. cDNA synthesis consumed the entire amount of extracted RNA, loaded at approximately 1.5 ug RNA in each 15 ul reaction. Sample barcodes and 2-4 random nucleotides were added via the M1S primer in the second PCR. Each mother yielded over 8.5 million TCR beta CDR3 reads and each child 2.5 million to 3 million reads. Thymic selection shapes the output of TCR recombination in a similar way in related and unrelated pairs, and inherited differences have a minor effect. Normalized repertoire overlap was always found to be slightly, but never significantly, higher in related mother-child pairs than in unrelated mother-child pairs. With a sensitivity of approximately 96 clones per million clonotypes, no persistent microchimeric T cell clones were detected. Deep NGS was used in the study to compare the TCR beta repertoires of mothers and children and to look for features that separate related mother-child pairs from unrelated individuals. The mean age was around 40 +/- 4 years for the mothers and 11 +/- 4 years for the children. After adapter ligation with NEBNext reagents, the libraries were sequenced on Illumina HiSeq 2000 with 100+100 nt paired-end reads. To avoid cross-contamination, the mother libraries and the child libraries were prepared a month apart and sequenced in separate runs. For each donor, somewhere between roughly 500,000 and 2,300,000 distinct TCR beta clonotypes were identified. Naive TCR beta clonotypes were estimated from low-frequency clonotypes matched to each donor's FACS-determined naive share, without sorting.

The TCR originated in a boy aged 5-17 years in good health. The source material was blood.

The encoded CDR3 is CAISSQSNQPQHF. The DNA sequence is as follows: TGTGCCATCAGTTCCCAGAGCAATCAGCCCCAGCATTTT. The chain links TRBV10-3 with TRBJ1-5; no D segment can be confidently identified. Via the germline V gene, CDR1 is ENHRY and CDR2 SYGVKD. Inclusive of the bounding cysteine and phenylalanine, the CDR3 is 13 residues long. This entry keeps only the CDR3 DNA: 39 bases, framed from base 1. The trim is 5 bases for V and 1 base for J, with a gap of 6 bases between the germline ends.